This T cell receptor (beta chain) was captured in a study of OX40 agonist ivuxolimab in advanced cancers. This CDR3 spans 18 amino acids. The V gene's germline CDR1 is SGHDT and CDR2 YYEEEE. The trim removed 5 bases at V and 3 bases at J, leaving 11 bases unmatched. In regard to this clone: Antigen: not known.

Libraries were prepared by immunoSEQ multiplex PCR; TCRdb keeps only in-frame clonotypes and omits some of them. Of some 100,000 clones listed, 90% are singletons. Autoimmune disease history or systemic immunosuppression meant exclusion. Researchers took blood at baseline, on cycle 4 day 1, and on cycle 7 day 1. Broader study findings: On average, CD8+ T cells showed a greater number of expanded clones than CD4+. By week 6 at 0.1 to 3.0 mg/kg, blood CD4+ and CD8+ T cells had expanded clonally.

V and J are TRBV5-6 and TRBJ2-6, with 10 bases matching TRBD1. The TCR was taken from an adult with an advanced solid tumor such as melanoma, head and neck, liver or kidney cancer. Sequenced here: CD4+ or CD8+ T cells sorted from blood, sampled in a trial of the OX40 agonist ivuxolimab. The CDR3 DNA reads TGTGCCAGCAGGGAGACGGGACAGGGGAACAGTGGGGCCAACGTCCTGACTTTC. Its protein product is CASRETGQGNSGANVLTF.